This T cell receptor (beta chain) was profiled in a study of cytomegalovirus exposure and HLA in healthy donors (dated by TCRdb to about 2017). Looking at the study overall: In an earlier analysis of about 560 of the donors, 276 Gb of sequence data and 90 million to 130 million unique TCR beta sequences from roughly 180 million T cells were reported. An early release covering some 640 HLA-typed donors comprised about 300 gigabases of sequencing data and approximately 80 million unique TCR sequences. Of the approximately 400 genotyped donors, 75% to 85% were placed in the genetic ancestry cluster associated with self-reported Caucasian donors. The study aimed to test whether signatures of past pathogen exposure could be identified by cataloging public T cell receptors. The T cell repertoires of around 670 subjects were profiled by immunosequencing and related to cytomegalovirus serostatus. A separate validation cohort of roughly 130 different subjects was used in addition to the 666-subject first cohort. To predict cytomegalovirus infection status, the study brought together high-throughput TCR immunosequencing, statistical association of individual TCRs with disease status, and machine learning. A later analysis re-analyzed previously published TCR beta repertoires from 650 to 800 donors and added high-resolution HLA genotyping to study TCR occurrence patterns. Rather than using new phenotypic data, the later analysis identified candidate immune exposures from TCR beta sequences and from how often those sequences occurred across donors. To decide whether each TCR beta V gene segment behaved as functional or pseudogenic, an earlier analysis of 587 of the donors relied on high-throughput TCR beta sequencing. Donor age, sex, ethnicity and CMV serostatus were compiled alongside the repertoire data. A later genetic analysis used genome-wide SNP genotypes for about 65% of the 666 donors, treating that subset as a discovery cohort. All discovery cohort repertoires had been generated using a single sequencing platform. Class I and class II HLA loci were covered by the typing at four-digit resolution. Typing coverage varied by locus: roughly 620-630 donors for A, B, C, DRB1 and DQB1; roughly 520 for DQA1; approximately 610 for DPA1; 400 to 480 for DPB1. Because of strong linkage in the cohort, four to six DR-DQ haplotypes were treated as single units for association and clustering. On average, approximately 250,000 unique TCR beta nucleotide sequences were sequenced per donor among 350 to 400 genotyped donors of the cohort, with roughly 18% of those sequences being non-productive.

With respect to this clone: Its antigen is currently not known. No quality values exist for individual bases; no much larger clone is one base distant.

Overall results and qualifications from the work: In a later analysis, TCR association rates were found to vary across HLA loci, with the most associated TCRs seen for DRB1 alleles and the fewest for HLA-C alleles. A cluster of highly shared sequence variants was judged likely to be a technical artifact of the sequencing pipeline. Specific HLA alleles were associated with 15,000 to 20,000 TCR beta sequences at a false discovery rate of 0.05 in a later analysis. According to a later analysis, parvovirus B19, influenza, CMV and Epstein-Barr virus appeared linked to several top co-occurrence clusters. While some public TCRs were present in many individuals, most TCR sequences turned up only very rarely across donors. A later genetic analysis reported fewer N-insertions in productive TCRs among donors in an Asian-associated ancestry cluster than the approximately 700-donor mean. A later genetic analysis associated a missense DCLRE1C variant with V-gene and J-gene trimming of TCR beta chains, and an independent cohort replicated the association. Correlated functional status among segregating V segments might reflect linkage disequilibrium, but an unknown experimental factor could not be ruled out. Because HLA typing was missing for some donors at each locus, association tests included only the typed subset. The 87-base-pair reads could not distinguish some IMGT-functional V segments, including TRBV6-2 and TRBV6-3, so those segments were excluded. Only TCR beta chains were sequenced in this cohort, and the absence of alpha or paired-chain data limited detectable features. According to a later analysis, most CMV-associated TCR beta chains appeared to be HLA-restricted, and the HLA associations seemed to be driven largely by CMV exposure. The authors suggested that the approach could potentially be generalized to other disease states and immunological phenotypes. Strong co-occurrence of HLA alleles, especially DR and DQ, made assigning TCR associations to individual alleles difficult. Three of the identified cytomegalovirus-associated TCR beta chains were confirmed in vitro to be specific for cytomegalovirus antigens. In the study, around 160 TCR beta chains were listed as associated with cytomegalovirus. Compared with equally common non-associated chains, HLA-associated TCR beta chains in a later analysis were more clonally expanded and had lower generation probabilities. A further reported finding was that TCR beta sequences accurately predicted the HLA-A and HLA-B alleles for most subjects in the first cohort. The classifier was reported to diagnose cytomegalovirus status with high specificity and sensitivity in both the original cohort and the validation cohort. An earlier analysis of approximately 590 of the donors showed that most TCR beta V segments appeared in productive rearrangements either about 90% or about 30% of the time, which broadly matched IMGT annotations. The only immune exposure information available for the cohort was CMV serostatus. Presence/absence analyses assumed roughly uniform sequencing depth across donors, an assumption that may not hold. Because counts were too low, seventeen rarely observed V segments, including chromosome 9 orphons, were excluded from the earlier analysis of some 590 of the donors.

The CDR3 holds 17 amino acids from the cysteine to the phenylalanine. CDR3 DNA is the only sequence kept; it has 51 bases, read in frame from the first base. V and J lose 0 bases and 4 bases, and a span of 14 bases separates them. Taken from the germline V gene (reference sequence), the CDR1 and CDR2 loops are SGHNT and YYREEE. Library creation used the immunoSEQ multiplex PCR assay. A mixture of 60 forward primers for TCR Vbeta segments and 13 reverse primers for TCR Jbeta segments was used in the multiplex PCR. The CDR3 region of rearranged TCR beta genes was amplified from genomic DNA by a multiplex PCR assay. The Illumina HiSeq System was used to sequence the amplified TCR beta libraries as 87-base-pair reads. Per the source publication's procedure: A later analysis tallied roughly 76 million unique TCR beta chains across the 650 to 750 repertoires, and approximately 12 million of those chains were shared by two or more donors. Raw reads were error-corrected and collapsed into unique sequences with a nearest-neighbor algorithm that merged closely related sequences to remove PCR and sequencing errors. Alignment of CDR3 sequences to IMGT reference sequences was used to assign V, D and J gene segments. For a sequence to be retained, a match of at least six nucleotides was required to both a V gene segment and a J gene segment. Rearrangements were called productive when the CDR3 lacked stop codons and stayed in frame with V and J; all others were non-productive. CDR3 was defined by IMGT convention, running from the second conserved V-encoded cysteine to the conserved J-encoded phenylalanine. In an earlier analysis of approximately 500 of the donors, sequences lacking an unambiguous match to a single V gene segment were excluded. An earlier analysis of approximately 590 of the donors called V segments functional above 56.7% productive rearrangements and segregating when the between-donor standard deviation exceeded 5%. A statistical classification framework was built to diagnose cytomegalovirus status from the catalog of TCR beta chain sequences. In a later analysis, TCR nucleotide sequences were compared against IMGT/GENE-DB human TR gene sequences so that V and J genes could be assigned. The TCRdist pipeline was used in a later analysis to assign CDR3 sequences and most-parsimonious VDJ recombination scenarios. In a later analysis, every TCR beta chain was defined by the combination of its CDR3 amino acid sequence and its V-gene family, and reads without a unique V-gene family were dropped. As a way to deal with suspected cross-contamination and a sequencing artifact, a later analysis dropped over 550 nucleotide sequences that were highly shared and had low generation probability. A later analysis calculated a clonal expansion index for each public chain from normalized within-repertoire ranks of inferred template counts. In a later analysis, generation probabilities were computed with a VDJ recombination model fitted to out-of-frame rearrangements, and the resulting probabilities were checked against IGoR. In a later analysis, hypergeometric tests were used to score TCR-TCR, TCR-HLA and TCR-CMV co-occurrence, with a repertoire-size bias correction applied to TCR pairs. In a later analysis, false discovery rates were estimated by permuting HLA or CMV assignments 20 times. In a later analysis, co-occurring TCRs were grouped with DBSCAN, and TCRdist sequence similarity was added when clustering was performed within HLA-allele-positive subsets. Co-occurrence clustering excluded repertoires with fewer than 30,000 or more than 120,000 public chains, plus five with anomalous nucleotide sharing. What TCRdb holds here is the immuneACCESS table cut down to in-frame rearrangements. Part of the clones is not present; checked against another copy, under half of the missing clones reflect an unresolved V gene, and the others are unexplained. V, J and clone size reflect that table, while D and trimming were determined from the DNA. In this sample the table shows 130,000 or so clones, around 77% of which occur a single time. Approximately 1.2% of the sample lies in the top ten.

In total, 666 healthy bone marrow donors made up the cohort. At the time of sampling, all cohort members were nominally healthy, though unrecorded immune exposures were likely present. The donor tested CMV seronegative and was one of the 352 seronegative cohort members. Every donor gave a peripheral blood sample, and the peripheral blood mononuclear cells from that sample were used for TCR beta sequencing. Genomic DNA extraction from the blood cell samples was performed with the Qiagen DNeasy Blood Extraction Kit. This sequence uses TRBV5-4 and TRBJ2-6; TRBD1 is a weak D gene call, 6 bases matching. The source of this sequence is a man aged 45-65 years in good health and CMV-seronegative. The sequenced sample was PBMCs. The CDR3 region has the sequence CASSLDPRGRGANVLTF. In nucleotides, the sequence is TGTGCCAGCAGCTTGGACCCAAGGGGGAGAGGGGCCAACGTCCTGACTTTC.